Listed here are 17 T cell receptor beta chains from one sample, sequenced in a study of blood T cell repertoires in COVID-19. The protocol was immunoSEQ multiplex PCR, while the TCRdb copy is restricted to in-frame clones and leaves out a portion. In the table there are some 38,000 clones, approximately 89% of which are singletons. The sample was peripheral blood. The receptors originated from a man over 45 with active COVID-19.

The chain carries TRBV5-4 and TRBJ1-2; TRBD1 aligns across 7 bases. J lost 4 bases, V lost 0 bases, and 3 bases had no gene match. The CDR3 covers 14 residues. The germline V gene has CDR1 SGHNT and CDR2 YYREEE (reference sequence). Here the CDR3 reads CASSLGGTAYGYTF. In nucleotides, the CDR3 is TGTGCCAGCAGCTTGGGGGGGACAGCCTATGGCTACACCTTC.

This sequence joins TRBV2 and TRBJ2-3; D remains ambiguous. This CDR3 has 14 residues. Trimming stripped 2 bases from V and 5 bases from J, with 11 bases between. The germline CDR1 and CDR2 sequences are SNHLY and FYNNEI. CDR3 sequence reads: CASSESSYQDTQYF. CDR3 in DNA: TGTGCCAGCAGTGAATCCTCCTACCAAGATACGCAGTATTTT. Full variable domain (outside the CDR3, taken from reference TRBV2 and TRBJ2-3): EPEVTQTPSHQVTQMGQEVILRCVPISNHLYFYWYRQILGQKVEFLVSFYNNEISEKSEIFDDQFSVERPDGSNFTLKIRSTKLEDSAMYFCASSESSYQDTQYFGPGTRLTVL.

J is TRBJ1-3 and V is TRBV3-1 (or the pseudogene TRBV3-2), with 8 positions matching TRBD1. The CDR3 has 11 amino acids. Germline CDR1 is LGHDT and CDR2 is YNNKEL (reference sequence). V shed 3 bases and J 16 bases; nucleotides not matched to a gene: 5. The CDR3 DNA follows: TGTGCCAGCAGCCAGGCGGGACAGGATTATTTT. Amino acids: CASSQAGQDYF.

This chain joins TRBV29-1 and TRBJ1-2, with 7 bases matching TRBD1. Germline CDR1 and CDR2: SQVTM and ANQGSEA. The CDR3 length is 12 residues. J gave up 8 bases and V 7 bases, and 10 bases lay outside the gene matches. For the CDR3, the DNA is TGCAGCGCCCCCGACAGGGCCGTAGGCTACACCTTC. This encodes CSAPDRAVGYTF.

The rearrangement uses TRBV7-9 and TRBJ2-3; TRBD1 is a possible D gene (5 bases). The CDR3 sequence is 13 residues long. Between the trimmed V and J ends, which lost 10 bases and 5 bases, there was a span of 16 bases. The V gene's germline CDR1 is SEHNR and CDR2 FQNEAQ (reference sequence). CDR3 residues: CATELGPGDTQYF. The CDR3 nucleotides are TGTGCCACTGAGCTGGGGCCTGGAGATACGCAGTATTTT.

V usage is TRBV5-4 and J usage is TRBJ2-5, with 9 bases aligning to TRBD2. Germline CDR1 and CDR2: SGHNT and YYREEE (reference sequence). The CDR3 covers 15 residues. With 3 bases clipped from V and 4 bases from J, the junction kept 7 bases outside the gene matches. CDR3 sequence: CASSSGTSPTETQYF. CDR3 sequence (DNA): TGTGCCAGCAGCTCTGGGACTAGCCCTACAGAGACCCAGTACTTC.

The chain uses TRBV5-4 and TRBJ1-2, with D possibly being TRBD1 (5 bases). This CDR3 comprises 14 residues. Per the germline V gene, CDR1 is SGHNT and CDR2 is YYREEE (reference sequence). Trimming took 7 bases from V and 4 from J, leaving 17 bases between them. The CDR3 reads CASRGEGSVYGYTF. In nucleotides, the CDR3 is TGTGCCAGCCGGGGGGAAGGGTCAGTCTATGGCTACACCTTC.

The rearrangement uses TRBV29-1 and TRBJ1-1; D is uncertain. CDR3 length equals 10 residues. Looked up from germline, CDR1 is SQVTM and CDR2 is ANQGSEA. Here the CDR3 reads CSVRSTEAFF. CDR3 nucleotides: TGCAGTGTCAGAAGCACTGAAGCTTTCTTT.

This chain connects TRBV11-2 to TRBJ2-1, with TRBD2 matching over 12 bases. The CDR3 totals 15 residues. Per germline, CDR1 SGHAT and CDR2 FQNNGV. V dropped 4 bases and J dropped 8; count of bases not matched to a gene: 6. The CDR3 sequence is CASSSGLAGSDEQFF. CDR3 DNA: TGTGCCAGCAGCTCCGGACTAGCGGGATCAGATGAGCAGTTCTTC.

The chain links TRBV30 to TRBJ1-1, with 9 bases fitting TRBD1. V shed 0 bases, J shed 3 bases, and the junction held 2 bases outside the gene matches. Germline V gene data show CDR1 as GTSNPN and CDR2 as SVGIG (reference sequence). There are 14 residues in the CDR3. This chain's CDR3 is CAWSVTGGDTEAFF. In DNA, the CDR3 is TGTGCCTGGAGTGTGACAGGGGGTGACACTGAAGCTTTCTTT.

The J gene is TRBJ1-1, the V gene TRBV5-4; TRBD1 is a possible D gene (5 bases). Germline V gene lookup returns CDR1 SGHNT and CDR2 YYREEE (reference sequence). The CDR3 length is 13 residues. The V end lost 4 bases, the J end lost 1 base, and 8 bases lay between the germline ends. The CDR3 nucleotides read TGTGCCAGCAGCATCGACAGGAACACTGAAGCTTTCTTT. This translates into CASSIDRNTEAFF. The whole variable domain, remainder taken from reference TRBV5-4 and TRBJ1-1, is ETGVTQSPTHLIKTRGQQVTLRCSSQSGHNTVSWYQQALGQGPQFIFQYYREEENGRGNFPPRFSGLQFPNYSSELNVNALELDDSALYLCASSIDRNTEAFFGQGTRLTVV.

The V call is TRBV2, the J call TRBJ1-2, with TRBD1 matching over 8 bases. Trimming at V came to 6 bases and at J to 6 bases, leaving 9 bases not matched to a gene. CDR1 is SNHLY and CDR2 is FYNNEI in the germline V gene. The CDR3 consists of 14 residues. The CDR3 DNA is TGTGCCAGCAGGGCAGGGGGCAGGAAGGATGGCTACACCTTC. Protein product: CASRAGGRKDGYTF.

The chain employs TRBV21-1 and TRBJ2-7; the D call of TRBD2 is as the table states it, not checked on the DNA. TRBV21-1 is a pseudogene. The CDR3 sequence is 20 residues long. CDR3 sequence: CASSKARGTKTPDVDYEQYF. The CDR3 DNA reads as TGTGCCAGCAGCAAAGCTCGGGGGACTAAGACCCCAGACGTGGACTACGAGCAGTACTTC.

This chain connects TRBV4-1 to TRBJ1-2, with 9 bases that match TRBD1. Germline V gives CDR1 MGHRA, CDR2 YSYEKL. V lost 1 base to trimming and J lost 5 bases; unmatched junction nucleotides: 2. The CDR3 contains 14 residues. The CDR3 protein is CASSQGTGDYGYTF. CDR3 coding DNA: TGCGCCAGCAGCCAAGGGACAGGGGATTATGGCTACACCTTC.

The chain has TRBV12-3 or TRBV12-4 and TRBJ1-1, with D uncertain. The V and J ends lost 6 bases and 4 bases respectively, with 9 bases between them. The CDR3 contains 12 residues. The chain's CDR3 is CASSPEGTEAFF. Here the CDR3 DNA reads TGTGCCAGCAGCCCGGAGGGCACTGAAGCTTTCTTT.

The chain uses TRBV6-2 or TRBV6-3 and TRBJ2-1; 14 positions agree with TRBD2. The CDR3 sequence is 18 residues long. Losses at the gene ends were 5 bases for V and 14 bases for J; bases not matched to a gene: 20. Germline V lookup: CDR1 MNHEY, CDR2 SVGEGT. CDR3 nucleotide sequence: TGTGCCAGCAGTCCAGAAAGATTTGGGGGACTAGCGGGAGCGGAGGAGTTCTTC. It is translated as CASSPERFGGLAGAEEFF.

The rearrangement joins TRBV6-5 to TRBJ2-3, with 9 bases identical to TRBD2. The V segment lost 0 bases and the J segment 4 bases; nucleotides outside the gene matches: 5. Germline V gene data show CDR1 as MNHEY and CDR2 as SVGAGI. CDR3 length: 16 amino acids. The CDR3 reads CASSYSGTSFPDTQYF. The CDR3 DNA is TGTGCCAGCAGTTACTCAGGGACTAGCTTTCCAGATACGCAGTATTTT.